This T cell receptor (beta chain) appears in the sequencing data of a study of cytomegalovirus exposure and HLA in healthy donors. It was with 60 Vbeta and 13 Jbeta primers that the PCR ran. Assay used: immunoSEQ multiplex PCR; TCRdb lists only in-frame clones, some missing. The sample has over 120,000 clones, approximately 80% seen once; the top ten hold about 2.4%. The CDR3 contains 16 residues. Germline V gene sequence: CDR1 LNHDA, CDR2 SQIVND (reference sequence). Losses at the gene ends were 6 bases for V and 4 bases for J; bases not matched to a gene: 7. A single count supports this clone. The sample comprised PBMCs. The V call is TRBV19, the J call TRBJ2-6; TRBD1 agrees at 9 bases. The receptor comes from a woman under 30 in good health and CMV-seropositive. CDR3 DNA: TGTGCCAGTAGCACCGGGACAGGGATGGGGGCCAACGTCCTGACTTTC. Translated, it gives CASSTGTGMGANVLTF.